This TCR beta chain stems from a study of spatial heterogeneity in lung cancer. Overall study: PBMC samples from follow-up, where available, were sequenced a median of approximately two years after resection. On average, each unique TCR and UMI combination appeared more than ten times in raw reads.

Time point: blood at routine non-recurrence follow-up after resection. Whole RNA, which was extracted from tumor, nontumor lung tissue or frozen PBMC, was sequenced without any cell sorting. TCRdb called the 5' RACE reads again in MiXCR, with one record for every CDR3 protein. The data contain around 110,000 distinct CDR3 sequences, roughly an eighth of them singletons. V was pared by 0 bases and J by 2 bases, with 5 bases of the junction left unmatched. The CDR3 has 15 amino acids. CDR1 DFQATT and CDR2 SNEGSKA come from the germline V gene (reference sequence). This clonotype was detected only a few times.

The TCR comes from a male donor with early-stage non-small cell lung cancer. This rearrangement joins TRBV20-1 to TRBJ2-7; 9 bases agree with TRBD2. The starting material was PBMCs, obtained at follow-up. Written as DNA, the CDR3 is TGCAGTGCTAGAGATTTCGCGGGGGGGCCCTACGAGCAGTACTTC. Amino acids: CSARDFAGGPYEQYF.